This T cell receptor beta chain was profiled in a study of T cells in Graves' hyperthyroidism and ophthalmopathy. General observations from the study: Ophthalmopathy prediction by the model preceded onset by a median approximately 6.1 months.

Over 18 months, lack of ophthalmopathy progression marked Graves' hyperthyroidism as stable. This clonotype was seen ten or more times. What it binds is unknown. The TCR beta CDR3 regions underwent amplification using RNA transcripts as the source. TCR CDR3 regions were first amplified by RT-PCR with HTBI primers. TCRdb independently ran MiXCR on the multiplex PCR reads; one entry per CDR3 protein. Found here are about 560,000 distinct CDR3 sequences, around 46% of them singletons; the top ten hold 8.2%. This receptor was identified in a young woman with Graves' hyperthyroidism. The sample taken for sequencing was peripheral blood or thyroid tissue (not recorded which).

CDR3 residues: CASSEPAAYGYTF. The CDR3, as DNA: TGTGCCAGCAGCGAACCGGCGGCCTATGGCTACACCTTC. The chain has TRBV5-6 and TRBJ1-2; D unclear. Trimming removed 4 bases at V and 4 bases at J, with 11 bases between. Germline values: CDR1 SGHDT, CDR2 YYEEEE. The CDR3 runs to 13 residues. Using reference TRBV5-6 and TRBJ1-2 for the parts outside the CDR3, the full variable domain is DAGVTQSPTHLIKTRGQQVTLRCSPKSGHDTVSWYQQALGQGPQFIFQYYEEEERQRGNFPDRFSGHQFPNYSSELNVNALLLGDSALYLCASSEPAAYGYTFGSGTRLTVV.